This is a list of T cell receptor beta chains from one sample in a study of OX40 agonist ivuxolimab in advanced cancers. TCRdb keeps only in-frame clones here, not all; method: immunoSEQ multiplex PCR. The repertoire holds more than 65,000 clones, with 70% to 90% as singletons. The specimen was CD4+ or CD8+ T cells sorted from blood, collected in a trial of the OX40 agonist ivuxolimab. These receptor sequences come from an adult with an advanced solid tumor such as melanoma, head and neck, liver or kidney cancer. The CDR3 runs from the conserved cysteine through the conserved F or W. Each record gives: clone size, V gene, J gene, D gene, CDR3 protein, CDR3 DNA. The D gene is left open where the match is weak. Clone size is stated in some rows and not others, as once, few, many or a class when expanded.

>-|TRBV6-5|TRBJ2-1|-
CASSARTDYNEQFF
TGTGCCAGCAGCGCCCGGACGGATTACAATGAGCAGTTCTTC
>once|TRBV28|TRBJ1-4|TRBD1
CASSQGGAVEKLFF
TGTGCCAGCAGCCAAGGGGGCGCGGTTGAAAAACTGTTTTTT
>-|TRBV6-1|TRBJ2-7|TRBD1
CASSPRTGGSYEQYF
TGTGCCAGCAGTCCTCGAACAGGGGGCTCCTACGAGCAGTACTTC
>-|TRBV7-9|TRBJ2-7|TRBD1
CASSSTTGTGFDEQYF
TGTGCCAGCAGCTCTACTACCGGGACAGGGTTCGACGAGCAGTACTTC
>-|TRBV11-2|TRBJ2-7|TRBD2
CASSLTTRREGYEQYF
TGTGCCAGCAGCTTAACCACACGGCGGGAGGGGTACGAGCAGTACTTC
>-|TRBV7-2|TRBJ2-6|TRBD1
CASGRGQGSSGANVLTF
TGTGCCAGCGGGAGGGGACAGGGTAGCTCTGGGGCCAACGTCCTGACTTTC
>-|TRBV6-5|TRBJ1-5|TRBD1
CASRQGGNQPQHF
TGTGCCAGCCGACAGGGGGGCAATCAGCCCCAGCATTTT
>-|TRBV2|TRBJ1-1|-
CASSGGYSEAFF
TGTGCCAGCAGTGGGGGTTATTCAGAAGCTTTCTTT
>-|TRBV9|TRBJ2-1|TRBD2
CASSVDEGGRMDEQFF
TGTGCCAGCAGCGTAGATGAGGGCGGGAGGATGGATGAGCAGTTCTTC
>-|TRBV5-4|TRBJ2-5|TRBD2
CASSLDRLAGVTETQYF
TGTGCCAGCAGCTTGGACCGGTTAGCGGGAGTGACAGAGACCCAGTACTTC
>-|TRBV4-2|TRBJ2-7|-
CASSQTSTGNSYEQYF
TGTGCCAGCAGCCAAACCTCGACAGGAAACTCCTACGAGCAGTACTTC
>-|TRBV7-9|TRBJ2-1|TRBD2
CASSLESGREFF
TGTGCCAGCAGCTTAGAGAGCGGGAGGGAGTTCTTC
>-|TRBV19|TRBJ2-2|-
CASSIGLNTGELFF
TGTGCCAGTAGTATAGGACTGAACACCGGGGAGCTGTTTTTT
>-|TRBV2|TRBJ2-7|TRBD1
CASNQDRDYEQYF
TGTGCCAGCAACCAGGACAGGGACTACGAGCAGTACTTC
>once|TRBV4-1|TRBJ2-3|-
CASSQAPIADTQYF
TGCGCCAGCAGCCAAGCCCCTATTGCAGATACGCAGTATTTT
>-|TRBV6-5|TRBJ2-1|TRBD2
CATSHRGLLTNEQFF
TGTGCCACTTCACATAGGGGACTACTTACGAATGAGCAGTTCTTC
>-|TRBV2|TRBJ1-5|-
CASRTPGRDNQPQHF
TGTGCCAGCAGAACCCCAGGACGGGACAATCAGCCCCAGCATTTT
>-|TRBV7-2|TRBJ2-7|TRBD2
CASSLAGAGAAYEQYF
TGTGCCAGCAGCTTAGCAGGCGCGGGAGCCGCCTACGAGCAGTACTTC
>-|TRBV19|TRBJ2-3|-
CASSRRRADTQYF
TGTGCCAGTAGCCGTAGGAGGGCAGATACGCAGTATTTT
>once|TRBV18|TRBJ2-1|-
CASSPSHEQFF
TGTGCCAGCTCACCATCCCATGAGCAGTTCTTC
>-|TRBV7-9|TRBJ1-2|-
CASSLQRGPNYGYTF
TGTGCCAGCAGCTTACAGCGGGGCCCTAACTATGGCTACACCTTC
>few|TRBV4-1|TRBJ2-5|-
CASSQVAAQETQYF
TGCGCCAGCAGCCAAGTGGCCGCGCAAGAGACCCAGTACTTC
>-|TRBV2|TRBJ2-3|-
CASSVNSRTDTQYF
TGTGCCAGCAGTGTAAACAGCCGCACAGATACGCAGTATTTT
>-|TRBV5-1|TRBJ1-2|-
CASSLELSSNYGYTF
TGCGCCAGCAGCTTGGAGTTATCCTCTAACTATGGCTACACCTTC
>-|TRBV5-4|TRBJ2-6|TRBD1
CASSPGQGAPGANVLTF
TGTGCCAGCAGCCCGGGACAGGGGGCGCCTGGGGCCAACGTCCTGACTTTC
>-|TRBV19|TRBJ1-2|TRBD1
CASSTTGNGENGYTF
TGTGCCAGTAGTACGACAGGGAATGGGGAGAATGGCTACACCTTC
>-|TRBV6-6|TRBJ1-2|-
CASSYTRSRNGYTF
TGTGCCAGCAGTTACACTCGGTCCAGAAATGGCTACACCTTC
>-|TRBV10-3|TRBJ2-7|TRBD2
CAISQTSGSYEQYF
TGTGCCATCAGTCAGACTAGCGGGAGCTACGAGCAGTACTTC